This T cell receptor beta chain was captured by sequencing in a study of cytomegalovirus exposure and HLA in healthy donors. Overall study: As released early, the data held about 85 million unique TCRs from HLA-typed donors.

This clone was seen a few times. The antigen remains undetermined. PCR used 60 Vbeta primers and 13 Jbeta primers. Sequencing used immunoSEQ multiplex PCR; TCRdb keeps in-frame clones, though not all of them. The sample includes around 130,000 clones, about 8.5% seen only once; the top ten take less than 7%. Whole-study findings and limits: The likely explanation for a cluster of highly shared sequence variants was sequencing artifact. Using the classifier, cytomegalovirus status was reportedly diagnosed with high specificity and sensitivity. Accurate prediction of most subjects' HLA-A and HLA-B alleles from TCR beta sequences was reported.

V lost 4 bases, J lost 5 bases, and 4 bases stayed unmatched. The CDR3 consists of 14 residues. Per germline, CDR1 SGHVS and CDR2 FNYEAQ. The receptor's source is a man aged 35-49 years in good health and CMV-seronegative. V and J are TRBV7-6 and TRBJ2-1; 8 bases fit TRBD2. Sequencing was done on a sample of PBMCs. In DNA form, the CDR3 reads TGTGCCAGCAGCTACGGGGGGGGGCACAATGAGCAGTTCTTC. Protein: CASSYGGGHNEQFF. The whole variable domain, filled in from reference TRBV7-6 and TRBJ2-1, reads GAGVSQSPRYKVTKRGQDVALRCDPISGHVSLYWYRQALGQGPEFLTYFNYEAQQDKSGLPNDRFSAERPEGSISTLTIQRTEQRDSAMYRCASSYGGGHNEQFFGPGTRLTVL.